This T cell receptor beta chain came from a study of OX40 agonist ivuxolimab in advanced cancers. Across the study: Patients were treated with intravenous ivuxolimab, dosed at 0.01 to 10 mg/kg and infused every 2 weeks.

The J segment lost 1 base and the V segment lost 6 bases, leaving 11 bases of the junction unmatched. The CDR3 loop spans 17 amino acids. Germline V gene data show CDR1 as SGHTA and CDR2 as FQGNSA. A remark on this clone: Its cognate antigen is unknown.

Overall study findings and caveats: Expanded peripheral T-cell antigen specificity went undetermined. CD4+ T cells averaged fewer expanded clones than CD8+ T cells. The study observed clonal expansion of CD4+ and CD8+ blood T cells by week 6 at 0.1 to 3.0 mg/kg.

Assay used: immunoSEQ multiplex PCR; TCRdb lists only in-frame clones, some missing. Of under 85,000 clones listed, around nine tenths were seen once; the top ten hold around 0.8%. The source is an adult with an advanced solid tumor such as melanoma, head and neck, liver or kidney cancer. The material was CD4+ or CD8+ T cells sorted from blood, obtained in a trial of the OX40 agonist ivuxolimab. The chain has TRBV7-2 and TRBJ2-2, with TRBD2 matching 7 bases. The CDR3 DNA follows: TGTGCCAGCAGGTCCCCGGCACTAGCGAGGAACACCGGGGAGCTGTTTTTT. Translating gives CASRSPALARNTGELFF. The full variable domain, completed using reference TRBV7-2 and TRBJ2-2, is GAGVSQSPSNKVTEKGKDVELRCDPISGHTALYWYRQSLGQGLEFLIYFQGNSAPDKSGLPSDRFSAERTGGSVSTLTIQRTQQEDSAVYLCASRSPALARNTGELFFGEGSRLTVL.